Each of the 24 T cell receptor beta chains below was sequenced from the same sample in a study of blood T cell repertoires in COVID-19. Sequencing was performed with immunoSEQ multiplex PCR; in TCRdb, only in-frame clones are kept and a portion is missing. The sample consists of roughly 62,000 clones, around 85% of them appearing once. Sequencing was done on a sample of peripheral blood. The origin of the receptors is a man between 60 and 75 years old with acute or convalescent COVID-19.

This clone was recorded a few times. The chain couples TRBV9 to TRBJ2-2; the match to TRBD2 covers 12 bases. From germline, CDR1 is SGDLS and CDR2 YYNGEE. The CDR3 runs 16 residues. V shed 3 bases, J shed 7 bases, and the junction held 7 bases outside the gene matches. The CDR3 nucleotides read TGTGCCAGCAGCGCCAGACTAGCGGGAGTTTACGGGGAGCTGTTTTTT. Amino acids: CASSARLAGVYGELFF.

The chain employs TRBV24-1 and TRBJ2-7; D is perhaps TRBD1 (5 bases). The germline gives CDR1 KGHDR, CDR2 SFDVKD. This CDR3 is 13 amino acids long. V was trimmed by 0 bases and J by 8 bases, leaving 10 bases between them. The CDR3 is CATSDLGARQQYF. In DNA form, the CDR3 reads TGTGCCACCAGTGATTTGGGGGCCCGCCAGCAGTACTTC.

The J gene is TRBJ2-7, the V gene TRBV19, with 7 bases lining up with TRBD1. Germline V gene lookup returns CDR1 LNHDA and CDR2 SQIVND (reference sequence). This CDR3 is built from 14 residues. Trimming removed 5 bases from V and 6 bases from J; junction bases left unmatched: 10. The CDR3 is CASSFDRAKGEQYF. For the CDR3, the DNA is TGTGCCAGTAGTTTCGACAGGGCGAAGGGCGAGCAGTACTTC.

The gene calls are TRBV6-5 and TRBJ2-1; a weak D match, TRBD1 (6 bases). The germline gives CDR1 MNHEY, CDR2 SVGAGI. The CDR3 totals 15 residues. V lost 8 bases and J lost 8, with 22 bases in between. CDR3 protein: CASGRGSRERDEQFF. The DNA for the CDR3 is TGTGCCAGCGGTAGGGGGAGTAGGGAAAGGGATGAGCAGTTCTTC.

The genes are TRBV10-2 and TRBJ2-5; D is possibly TRBD1 (6 bases). The CDR3 consists of 14 residues. Trimming took off 2 bases at V and 0 bases at J, with 7 bases between the two ends. The germline V gene has CDR1 WSHSY and CDR2 SAAADI. The CDR3 here is CASSEQGYQETQYF. Written as DNA, the CDR3 is TGCGCCAGCAGTGAGCAGGGGTACCAAGAGACCCAGTACTTC.

This CDR3 reads CSVGGPTEAFF. The CDR3 DNA sequence: TGCAGCGTTGGGGGGCCCACGGAAGCTTTCTTT. The chain combines TRBV29-1 with TRBJ1-1, with D tentatively TRBD1 (6 bases). The germline V gene has CDR1 SQVTM and CDR2 ANQGSEA. The CDR3 is 11 amino acids. The V end lost 4 bases, the J end lost 8 bases, and 11 bases lay between the germline ends.

The chain recombines TRBV19 with TRBJ2-3; maybe TRBD2 (5 bases). Germline values: CDR1 LNHDA, CDR2 SQIVND (reference sequence). V gave up 3 bases and J gave up 1 base, with 8 bases separating them. This CDR3 has 14 residues. DNA of the CDR3: TGTGCCAGTAGTATTTACGGGGGCACAGATACGCAGTATTTT. The encoded protein is CASSIYGGTDTQYF.

The chain uses TRBV4-2 and TRBJ2-7; 8 bases are shared with TRBD2. The length of the CDR3 is 16 residues. V gave up 2 bases and J gave up 2 bases; unmatched junction bases: 8. Looked up from germline, CDR1 is LGHNA and CDR2 is YNFKEQ. The CDR3 DNA reads as TGTGCCAGCAGCCAAATGAGCGGGAGTCTTACCTACGAGCAGTACTTC. This gives the protein CASSQMSGSLTYEQYF.

A single count supports this clone. This sequence joins TRBV28 and TRBJ1-3, with 10 nucleotides matching TRBD1. This CDR3 contains 20 residues. CDR1 MDHEN and CDR2 SYDVKM come from the germline V gene. Trimming took 3 bases from V and 2 from J; bases not matched to a gene: 16. CDR3 sequence reads: CASSFDPSTGGLVAGNTIYF. In DNA form, the CDR3 reads TGTGCCAGCAGTTTCGACCCTTCGACAGGGGGCTTAGTAGCTGGAAACACCATATATTTT.

This chain links TRBV29-1 with TRBJ2-3; TRBD2 aligns across 9 bases. J gave up 5 bases and V 7 bases, and 7 bases lay outside the gene matches. The CDR3 is made up of 13 amino acids. Germline V lookup: CDR1 SQVTM, CDR2 ANQGSEA. CDR3 sequence: CSESGRMGDTQYF. CDR3 DNA: TGCAGCGAGAGCGGGAGGATGGGAGATACGCAGTATTTT.

This chain connects TRBV12-1 to TRBJ2-1; TRBD1 reflects the table's D call only, with no check against the DNA. TRBV12-1 is a recognized pseudogene. The CDR3 sequence is 16 residues long. The CDR3 loop is CASSFARFQGRDEQFF. The CDR3 DNA follows: TGTGCCAGCAGCTTTGCGCGGTTCCAGGGAAGGGATGAGCAGTTCTTC.

This rearrangement joins TRBV2 to TRBJ1-1, with a tentative D call TRBD1 (6 bases). Germline assignment: CDR1 SNHLY and CDR2 FYNNEI. Trimming stripped 6 bases from V and 0 bases from J, with 14 bases between. There are 15 residues in the CDR3. CDR3 sequence reads: CASRAGQFMNTEAFF. The CDR3 nucleotides read TGTGCCAGCAGGGCCGGACAGTTCATGAACACTGAAGCTTTCTTT.

The chain recombines TRBV14 with TRBJ2-7, with TRBD1 as a possible D gene (5 bases). The CDR3 runs 13 residues. Germline V CDR1 and CDR2: SGHDN, FVKESK. V lost 2 bases to trimming and J lost 2 bases, with 7 bases between them. CDR3 nucleotides: TGTGCCAGCAGCCAATGGGGCCCCTACGAGCAGTACTTC. This translates into CASSQWGPYEQYF.

This clone was counted a few times. This chain uses TRBV5-1 with TRBJ1-3, with D tentatively TRBD1 (6 bases). V lost 0 bases, J lost 2 bases, and 15 bases lay in between. CDR3 length: 17 residues. CDR1 is SGHRS and CDR2 is YFSETQ in the germline V gene. The CDR3 sequence: CASSLASRGQAGNTIYF. The CDR3, as DNA: TGCGCCAGCAGCTTGGCCTCGCGGGGGCAGGCTGGAAACACCATATATTTT.

This clone occurred once. The rearrangement joins TRBV9 to TRBJ2-2; TRBD2 aligns across 10 bases. Trimming removed 3 bases from V and 3 bases from J; junction bases left unmatched: 2. Germline V CDR1 and CDR2: SGDLS, YYNGEE. CDR3 size: 15 residues. For the CDR3, the DNA is TGTGCCAGCAGCGACGGACTAGCGGACACCGGGGAGCTGTTTTTT. Its translation: CASSDGLADTGELFF. The entire variable domain, with the rest obtained from reference TRBV9 and TRBJ2-2, is as follows: DSGVTQTPKHLITATGQRVTLRCSPRSGDLSVYWYQQSLDQGLQFLIQYYNGEERAKGNILERFSAQQFPDLHSELNLSSLELGDSALYFCASSDGLADTGELFFGEGSRLTVL.

The chain combines TRBV18 with TRBJ2-1, with 8 bases matching TRBD2. V was pared by 4 bases and J by 1 base, with 18 bases of the junction left unmatched. This CDR3 contains 20 residues. The germline CDR1 and CDR2 sequences are KGHSH and LQKENI. The CDR3 bases are TGTGCCAGCTCACTTTGGAGGGAGTCCGCCGGGAGGGAGTCCTACAATGAGCAGTTCTTC. It translates to CASSLWRESAGRESYNEQFF.

V is TRBV6-6 and J is TRBJ1-2, with 9 bases identical to TRBD1. Germline V gene lookup returns CDR1 MNHNY and CDR2 SVGAGI (reference sequence). V shed 6 bases and J 10 bases; nucleotides not matched to a gene: 9. The CDR3 has 13 amino acids. CDR3 nucleotide sequence: TGTGCCAGCAGCTCGGAACAGGGGGCCCACTACACCTTC. Translated, it gives CASSSEQGAHYTF.

This chain joins TRBV28 and TRBJ1-6, with a tentative D call TRBD1 (6 bases). Germline CDR1 and CDR2: MDHEN and SYDVKM. The CDR3 extends over 15 amino acids. Trimming removed 7 bases at V and 7 bases at J, with 17 bases between. This CDR3 is CASTLGGFVNSPLHF. Written as DNA, the CDR3 is TGTGCCAGCACCTTAGGGGGATTCGTCAATTCACCCCTCCACTTT. Full variable domain (outside the CDR3, taken from reference TRBV28 and TRBJ1-6): DVKVTQSSRYLVKRTGEKVFLECVQDMDHENMFWYRQDPGLGLRLIYFSYDVKMKEKGDIPEGYSVSREKKERFSLILESASTNQTSMYLCASTLGGFVNSPLHFGNGTRLTVT.

This sequence joins TRBV9 and TRBJ1-1; weak D call: TRBD1 (6 bases). V shed 4 bases and J shed 4 bases, with 14 bases lying between them. Germline loops: CDR1 SGDLS, CDR2 YYNGEE. The CDR3 is 14 amino acids. CDR3 loop: CASSLLQGSTEAFF. CDR3 coding DNA: TGTGCCAGCAGCCTACTACAGGGTAGCACTGAAGCTTTCTTT.

The chain uses TRBV5-1 and TRBJ2-5, with 7 bases matching TRBD2. Germline CDR1 reads SGHRS; CDR2 reads YFSETQ. The trim removed 2 bases at V and 4 bases at J, leaving 8 bases unmatched. The CDR3 contains 15 residues. The CDR3 loop reads CASSLGLEGRETQYF. The CDR3 nucleotides are TGCGCCAGCAGCTTAGGACTAGAGGGGCGAGAGACCCAGTACTTC.

J is TRBJ1-6 and V is TRBV9; D not certain. Germline CDR1 reads SGDLS; CDR2 reads YYNGEE. The CDR3 is made up of 14 amino acids. Trimming took 0 bases from V and 5 from J, leaving 6 bases between them. CDR3 region: CASSVGADNSPLHF. The CDR3 nucleotides read TGTGCCAGCAGCGTAGGGGCAGATAATTCACCCCTCCACTTT.

This chain connects TRBV7-2 to TRBJ1-2, with TRBD1 as a possible D gene (6 bases). This CDR3 region has 13 residues. The V gene lost 5 bases and the J gene lost 2 bases, with 9 bases spanning the gap. Germline CDR1 and CDR2: SGHTA and FQGNSA. The CDR3 region has the DNA TGTGCCAGCAGCGTGGACAGAAACTATGGCTACACCTTC. Translation: CASSVDRNYGYTF.

Here the CDR3 reads CASSDSASGIYEQYF. CDR3 nucleotides: TGTGCCAGCAGTGACTCGGCTAGCGGGATCTACGAGCAGTACTTC. This chain links TRBV6-4 with TRBJ2-7; 9 bases fit TRBD2. With V trimmed by 0 bases and J by 3 bases, 3 bases remained unmatched. Germline V gene data show CDR1 as MRHNA and CDR2 as SNTAGT. CDR3 size: 15 residues.

V gene TRBV7-9 combines with J gene TRBJ2-3, with a possible D match to TRBD1 (5 bases). The CDR3 runs to 12 residues. Germline V gene sequence: CDR1 SEHNR, CDR2 FQNEAQ (reference sequence). Trimming took off 5 bases at V and 5 bases at J, with 8 bases between the two ends. Written as DNA, the CDR3 is TGTGCCAGCAGCCGACAGCTAGATACGCAGTATTTT. Translated, it gives CASSRQLDTQYF.